This T cell receptor (beta chain) came from a study of T cell changes during pregnancy in multiple sclerosis. Germline V CDR1 and CDR2: SGHTA, FQGNSA. This CDR3 is 10 amino acids long. The V and J ends lost 5 bases and 11 bases respectively, with 7 bases between them. Repertoires were generated with immunoSEQ multiplex PCR, while TCRdb's copy carries only in-frame clones and drops some. The sample carries more than 35,000 clones, 92% recorded once. The sample was CD4+ T cells from peripheral blood mononuclear cells, taken in the third trimester of pregnancy. The chain is built from TRBV7-2 and TRBJ2-1; D unclear. This TCR was recovered from a female donor in good health, enrolled as a control in a pregnancy study. CDR3 residues: CASSGPQQFF. CDR3 bases: TGTGCCAGCAGCGGCCCACAGCAGTTCTTC.